One sample yielded the 20 T cell receptor beta chains listed below, sequenced in a study of blood T cell repertoires in COVID-19. Some clones are missing from TCRdb's copy, which holds only in-frame ones; the method was immunoSEQ multiplex PCR. Among about 220,000 clones listed, 88% were seen once. Source material: PBMCs or T cells enriched from blood (not recorded which). The receptors shown here come from a young woman who had recovered from COVID-19.

The chain employs TRBV7-3 and TRBJ2-3, with 7 bases matching TRBD2. In germline, CDR1 is SGHTA, CDR2 FQGTGA. The J segment lost 2 bases and the V segment lost 5 bases, leaving 7 bases of the junction unmatched. This CDR3 spans 15 amino acids. The DNA of the CDR3 is TGTGCCAGCAGCCAAACTGGGACTACCACAGATACGCAGTATTTT. It encodes CASSQTGTTTDTQYF.

This chain connects TRBV5-1 to TRBJ2-7; D not resolved. The CDR3 runs 13 residues. Germline V gives CDR1 SGHRS, CDR2 YFSETQ. V was trimmed by 4 bases and J by 0 bases, leaving 8 bases between them. The CDR3 loop is CASSALSSYEQYF. CDR3 DNA sequence: TGCGCCAGCAGCGCCCTTAGCTCCTACGAGCAGTACTTC.

The chain combines TRBV11-2 with TRBJ2-2; TRBD2 is a possible D gene (5 bases). The V gene's germline CDR1 is SGHAT and CDR2 FQNNGV. CDR3 length: 14 amino acids. V was trimmed by 5 bases and J by 6 bases, leaving 13 bases between them. The CDR3 region is CASSARVRAGELFF. For the CDR3, the DNA is TGTGCCAGCAGCGCGCGGGTGAGGGCCGGGGAGCTGTTTTTT.

The chain recombines TRBV3-1 (or the pseudogene TRBV3-2) with TRBJ2-5; D may be TRBD2 (6 bases). CDR1 and CDR2 (germline): LGHDT, YNNKEL (reference sequence). This CDR3 is built from 14 residues. The V and J ends lost 0 bases and 4 bases respectively, with 9 bases between them. The CDR3 loop reads CASSQEGGGETQYF. The CDR3, as DNA: TGTGCCAGCAGCCAAGAGGGGGGTGGAGAGACCCAGTACTTC.

The chain has TRBV5-1 and TRBJ2-3, with 8 bases matching TRBD1. The V gene end was trimmed by 5 bases and the J gene end by 2 bases; junction bases not matched to a gene: 7. CDR1 is SGHRS, CDR2 YFSETQ, per germline. There are 15 residues in the CDR3. The CDR3 is CASRRQGRNTDTQYF. CDR3 DNA sequence: TGCGCCAGCAGAAGACAGGGGCGTAACACAGATACGCAGTATTTT.

V and J are TRBV3-1 (or the pseudogene TRBV3-2) and TRBJ2-7; D gene uncertain. The CDR3 length is 15 residues. Germline V gene data show CDR1 as LGHDT and CDR2 as YNNKEL (reference sequence). Between the trimmed V and J ends, which lost 1 base and 2 bases, there was a span of 12 bases. The CDR3: CASSQVSEATYEQYF. CDR3 bases: TGTGCCAGCAGCCAAGTGAGCGAAGCTACCTACGAGCAGTACTTC.

This clone was counted once. The V and J genes are TRBV12-3 or TRBV12-4 and TRBJ1-2, with 7 bases fitting TRBD1. The CDR3 covers 12 residues. V trimming: 7 bases; J trimming: 7 bases; junction bases outside the gene matches: 6. CDR3 loop: CASTSGGSGYTF. The CDR3 nucleotides are TGTGCCAGCACCTCAGGGGGAAGTGGCTACACCTTC.

The rearrangement links TRBV27 to TRBJ1-1; D is uncertain. CDR3 length equals 13 residues. In germline, CDR1 is MNHEY, CDR2 SMNVEV (reference sequence). V was shortened by 6 bases and J by 3 bases, with 11 bases between the two germline ends. The DNA of the CDR3 is TGTGCCAGCAGCATTAGCGGGGACACTGAAGCTTTCTTT. Translation: CASSISGDTEAFF.

The V and J genes are TRBV2 and TRBJ1-1; D might be TRBD1 (5 bases). Deletions cut 7 bases from V and 3 bases from J, with 15 bases between. Germline CDR1 is SNHLY and CDR2 is FYNNEI. The CDR3 runs 14 residues. The CDR3 coding sequence is TGTGCCAGCATCCGGGACTTTGGGGACACTGAAGCTTTCTTT. It yields the protein CASIRDFGDTEAFF.

The genes are TRBV7-7 and TRBJ2-3; D is ambiguous. V was trimmed by 6 bases and J by 1 base, leaving 11 bases between them. Germline V lookup: CDR1 SSHAT, CDR2 FNYEAQ (reference sequence). The CDR3 totals 14 residues. The CDR3 is CASSSGPGTDTQYF. CDR3 DNA sequence: TGTGCCAGCAGTTCAGGTCCGGGCACAGATACGCAGTATTTT.

A single count supports this clone. V usage is TRBV19 and J usage is TRBJ2-1; 12 bases are a match to TRBD2. V shed 3 bases and J 3 bases; nucleotides not matched to a gene: 3. Germline CDR1 and CDR2: LNHDA and SQIVND (reference sequence). There are 16 residues in the CDR3. This CDR3 is CASSMTSGGLYNEQFF. Here the CDR3 DNA reads TGTGCCAGTAGTATGACTAGCGGGGGCCTCTACAATGAGCAGTTCTTC.

The CDR3 nucleotides read TGCAGCGCCCTCCATACGGGACAGAGTAATGAAAAACTGTTTTTT. Translating it yields CSALHTGQSNEKLFF. The rearrangement joins TRBV29-1 to TRBJ1-4; 7 bases line up with TRBD1. CDR3 size: 15 residues. V was clipped by 7 bases and J by 4 bases; unmatched bases: 12. The germline CDR1 and CDR2 sequences are SQVTM and ANQGSEA.

The chain combines TRBV19 with TRBJ1-1; TRBD1 might be the D (5 bases). In germline, CDR1 is LNHDA, CDR2 SQIVND (reference sequence). The CDR3 sequence is 12 residues long. The V end lost 3 bases, the J end lost 5 bases, and 7 bases lay between the germline ends. The CDR3 is CASSMGQTEAFF. The CDR3 DNA reads as TGTGCCAGTAGTATGGGGCAGACTGAAGCTTTCTTT.

This sequence joins TRBV27 and TRBJ2-7; 13 nucleotides line up with TRBD2. The V gene's germline CDR1 is MNHEY and CDR2 SMNVEV (reference sequence). This CDR3 has 15 amino acids. J was trimmed by 1 base and V by 5 bases; bases with no gene match: 2. CDR3 sequence: CASSAGLAGSYEQYF. The CDR3 DNA follows: TGTGCCAGCAGTGCGGGACTAGCGGGGTCCTACGAGCAGTACTTC.

CDR3 nucleotide sequence: TGTGCCAGCAGTCCGGGACTTATCACAGATACGCAGTATTTT. As protein: CASSPGLITDTQYF. The J gene is TRBJ2-3, the V gene TRBV6-2 or TRBV6-3, with D tentatively TRBD2 (6 bases). Germline V lookup: CDR1 MNHEY, CDR2 SVGEGT. The CDR3 is made up of 14 amino acids. The ends were cut back, 5 bases at V and 2 bases at J, with 11 bases in the middle.

This rearrangement joins TRBV5-1 to TRBJ2-5, with 9 bases lining up with TRBD2. CDR3 length: 15 amino acids. Trimming cost V 4 bases and J 2 bases; bases outside gene matches: 6. The germline CDR1 and CDR2 sequences are SGHRS and YFSETQ. The CDR3 DNA is TGCGCCAGCAGCCCTAATACTAGCGGGCAAGAGACCCAGTACTTC. Protein: CASSPNTSGQETQYF.

V is TRBV7-9 and J is TRBJ1-2, with a possible D match to TRBD1 (5 bases). The CDR3 sequence is 13 residues long. Per the germline V gene, CDR1 is SEHNR and CDR2 is FQNEAQ (reference sequence). Trimming pared 11 bases from V and 3 bases from J, leaving 16 bases between. CDR3 amino acids: CALGDSRDYGYTF. The CDR3 DNA is TGTGCCTTAGGTGACTCCAGGGACTATGGCTACACCTTC.

The chain is built from TRBV5-5 and TRBJ2-5; 8 bases fit TRBD1. The trim removed 4 bases at V and 5 bases at J, leaving 7 bases unmatched. CDR1 and CDR2 (germline): SGHKS, YYEKEE (reference sequence). The CDR3 extends over 14 amino acids. CDR3 protein: CASSGQGIFETQYF. The CDR3 DNA is TGTGCCAGCAGCGGACAGGGTATTTTCGAGACCCAGTACTTC.

This chain links TRBV7-7 with TRBJ2-2, with TRBD1 identical over 7 bases. Germline assignment: CDR1 SSHAT and CDR2 FNYEAQ (reference sequence). The V and J ends lost 5 bases and 2 bases, in that order; junction bases with no gene match: 8. This CDR3 region has 16 residues. CDR3: CASSPQTGSNTGELFF. The CDR3 region has the DNA TGTGCCAGCAGCCCCCAGACAGGGTCAAACACCGGGGAGCTGTTTTTT. Filled out from reference TRBV7-7 and TRBJ2-2, the complete variable domain reads GAGVSQSPRYKVTKRGQDVTLRCDPISSHATLYWYQQALGQGPEFLTYFNYEAQPDKSGLPSDRFSAERPEGSISTLTIQRTEQRDSAMYRCASSPQTGSNTGELFFGEGSRLTVL.

The chain carries TRBV7-9 and TRBJ2-4; D perhaps matches TRBD1 (7 bases). There are 17 residues in the CDR3. Germline CDR1 is SEHNR and CDR2 is FQNEAQ (reference sequence). V was cut by 4 bases and J by 0 bases, with 16 bases left in between. CDR3 in amino acids: CASSSGGLPIAKNIQYF. CDR3 bases: TGTGCCAGCAGCTCAGGGGGGCTACCTATAGCCAAAAACATTCAGTACTTC.